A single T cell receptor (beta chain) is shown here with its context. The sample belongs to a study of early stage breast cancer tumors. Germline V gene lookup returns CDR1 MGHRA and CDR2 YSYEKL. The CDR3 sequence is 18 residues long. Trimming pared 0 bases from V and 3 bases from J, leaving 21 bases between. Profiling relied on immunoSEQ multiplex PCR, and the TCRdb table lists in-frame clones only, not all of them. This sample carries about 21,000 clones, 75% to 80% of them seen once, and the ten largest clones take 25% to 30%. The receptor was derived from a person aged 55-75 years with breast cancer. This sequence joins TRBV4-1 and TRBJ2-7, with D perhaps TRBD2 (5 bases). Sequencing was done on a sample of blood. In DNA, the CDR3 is TGCGCCAGCAGCCAAGAGTCGGGGTTAGCGTCAACCTACTACGAGCAGTACTTC. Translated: CASSQESGLASTYYEQYF.